This record covers a single T cell receptor beta chain. These data originate in a study of OX40 agonist ivuxolimab in advanced cancers. The CDR3 is made up of 13 amino acids. Trimming removed 4 bases at V and 7 bases at J, with 13 bases between. From germline, CDR1 is SGDLS and CDR2 YYNGEE. Libraries were prepared by immunoSEQ multiplex PCR; TCRdb keeps only in-frame clonotypes and omits some of them. The sample records about 140,000 clones, around nine tenths being singletons. Material: CD4+ or CD8+ T cells sorted from blood, obtained in a trial of the OX40 agonist ivuxolimab. The rearrangement uses TRBV9 and TRBJ2-3; D is unclear. The TCR originated in an adult with an advanced solid tumor such as melanoma, head and neck, liver or kidney cancer. CDR3 protein: CASSRLLSNTQYF. The CDR3 nucleotides read TGTGCCAGCAGCCGCCTTCTCTCGAATACGCAGTATTTT.